The sequence of this T cell receptor (beta chain) was determined in a study of neurological immune-mediated disorders. Time point described: technical triplicate 1. For the unsorted libraries, 2 million PBMCs stored at -80 C served as input. As concerns this clonotype: Mismatch with germline at one junction end may stem from a read error.

The making of cDNA relied on 5'RACE with 10-nucleotide random UMIs. One entry per CDR3 protein results from TCRdb running MiXCR on the 5' RACE reads. The profile shows 35,000 to 40,000 distinct CDR3 sequences, around 10% of them singletons. This CDR3 has 15 residues. This chain joins TRBV12-3 or TRBV12-4 and TRBJ1-5; 11 bases align to TRBD1. The clonotype comes from a man aged 55 to 70 with HTLV-1-associated myelopathy (HAM/TSP). The sample comprised PBMCs. CDR3 sequence (DNA): TGTGCCAGCAGCCAGGACAGGGGGCGTGAGCAGCGCCAGCATTTT. This encodes CASSQDRGREQRQHF.